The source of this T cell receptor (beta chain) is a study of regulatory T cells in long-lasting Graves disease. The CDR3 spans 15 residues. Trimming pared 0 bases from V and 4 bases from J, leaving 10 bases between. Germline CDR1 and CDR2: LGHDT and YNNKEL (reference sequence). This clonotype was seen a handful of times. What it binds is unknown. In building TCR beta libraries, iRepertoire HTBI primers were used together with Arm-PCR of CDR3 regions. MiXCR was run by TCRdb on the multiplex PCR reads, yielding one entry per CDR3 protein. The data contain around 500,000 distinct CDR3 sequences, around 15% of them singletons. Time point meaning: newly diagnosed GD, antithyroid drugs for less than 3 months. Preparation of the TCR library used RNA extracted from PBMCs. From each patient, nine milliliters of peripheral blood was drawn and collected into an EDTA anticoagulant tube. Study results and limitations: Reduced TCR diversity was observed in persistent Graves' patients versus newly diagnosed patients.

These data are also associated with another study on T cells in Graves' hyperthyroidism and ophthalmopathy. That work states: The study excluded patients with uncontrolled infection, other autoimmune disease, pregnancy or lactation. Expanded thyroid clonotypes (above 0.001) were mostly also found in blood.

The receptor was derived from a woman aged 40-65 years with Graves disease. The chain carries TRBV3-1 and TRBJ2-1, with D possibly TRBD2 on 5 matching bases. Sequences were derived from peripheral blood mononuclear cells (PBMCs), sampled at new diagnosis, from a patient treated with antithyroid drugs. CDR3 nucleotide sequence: TGTGCCAGCAGCCAAGAGCTAGCTGATTACAATGAGCAGTTCTTC. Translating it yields CASSQELADYNEQFF.